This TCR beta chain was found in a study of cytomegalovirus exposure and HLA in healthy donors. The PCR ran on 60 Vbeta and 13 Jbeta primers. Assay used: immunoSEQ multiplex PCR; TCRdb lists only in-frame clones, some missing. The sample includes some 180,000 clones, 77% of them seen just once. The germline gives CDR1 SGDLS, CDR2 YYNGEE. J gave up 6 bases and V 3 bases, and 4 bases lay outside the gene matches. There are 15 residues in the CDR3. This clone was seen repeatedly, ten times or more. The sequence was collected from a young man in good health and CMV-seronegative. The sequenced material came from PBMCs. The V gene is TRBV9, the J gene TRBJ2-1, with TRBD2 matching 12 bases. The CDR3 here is CASSATSGRSNEQFF. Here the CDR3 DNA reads TGTGCCAGCAGCGCCACTAGCGGGAGGAGCAATGAGCAGTTCTTC.